The rows below give T cell receptor beta chains drawn from one sample of a study of cytomegalovirus exposure and HLA in healthy donors. This table comes from immunoSEQ multiplex PCR, and its TCRdb copy is limited to in-frame clones, with some not included. The sample has about 210,000 clones; the top ten hold more than 0.75%. Sequencing was performed on PBMCs. The receptors shown here come from a woman in her twenties or thirties in good health and CMV-seropositive. Both conserved end residues are part of each CDR3. D genes are given only for firm matches.

cdr3_nt: TGTGCCAGCAGCCTACCCCCGGGGAGCTCCTACGAGCAGTACTTC
cdr3_aa: CASSLPPGSSYEQYF
d_call: NA
v_call: TRBV28
j_call: TRBJ2-7

cdr3_nt: TGTGCCACCAGCAGAGGGCGGAGTAATGAAAAACTGTTTTTT
cdr3_aa: CATSRGRSNEKLFF
d_call: NA
v_call: TRBV15
j_call: TRBJ1-4

cdr3_nt: TGTGCCAGTAGTATACGGGGGAGGTTCTATCAGCCCCAGCATTTT
cdr3_aa: CASSIRGRFYQPQHF
d_call: NA
v_call: TRBV19
j_call: TRBJ1-5

cdr3_nt: TGTGCCAGCAAGCGGGATATAGATACGCAGTATTTT
cdr3_aa: CASKRDIDTQYF
d_call: TRBD2
v_call: TRBV2
j_call: TRBJ2-3

cdr3_nt: TGTGCCAGCAGCTGGAGTGTGGACAGGGGCTATGAAGCTTTCTTT
cdr3_aa: CASSWSVDRGYEAFF
d_call: TRBD1
v_call: TRBV5-4
j_call: TRBJ1-1

cdr3_nt: TGTGCCAGTATCGGATGGACAGGGGGAGGTCAGCCCCAGCATTTT
cdr3_aa: CASIGWTGGGQPQHF
d_call: TRBD1
v_call: TRBV19
j_call: TRBJ1-5

cdr3_nt: TGCGCCAGCAGTGAGTTACAGGGGGCTAACTCACCCCTCCACTTT
cdr3_aa: CASSELQGANSPLHF
d_call: TRBD1
v_call: TRBV10-1
j_call: TRBJ1-6

cdr3_nt: TGCGCCAGCAGCCAAGATTGGGCCGAGCAGTACTTC
cdr3_aa: CASSQDWAEQYF
d_call: NA
v_call: TRBV4-3
j_call: TRBJ2-7

cdr3_nt: TGCGCCAGCAGCTTGGGGACAGGAAACTTTGGAAACACCATATATTTT
cdr3_aa: CASSLGTGNFGNTIYF
d_call: TRBD1
v_call: TRBV5-1
j_call: TRBJ1-3

cdr3_nt: TGCGCCAGCAGCTTGGCCGTGACGGGAGTGGAGGAGCAGTACTTC
cdr3_aa: CASSLAVTGVEEQYF
d_call: NA
v_call: TRBV5-1
j_call: TRBJ2-7

cdr3_nt: TGTGCCACCAGCAGAGATCGTGGGCTGCAGTACTTC
cdr3_aa: CATSRDRGLQYF
d_call: NA
v_call: TRBV15
j_call: TRBJ2-5

cdr3_nt: TGCAGCGTTGACGACTGGACTCGCACCGGGGAGCTGTTTTTT
cdr3_aa: CSVDDWTRTGELFF
d_call: NA
v_call: TRBV29-1
j_call: TRBJ2-2

cdr3_nt: TGTGCCAGAAGCTTTGGGGGACTACAGGGCTTC
cdr3_aa: CARSFGGLQGF
d_call: NA
v_call: TRBV5-3
j_call: TRBJ2-7

cdr3_nt: TGCGCCAGCAGCCTAGAGATGTCCGTCACGGGAGGGCCCAACACCGGGGAGCTGTTTTTT
cdr3_aa: CASSLEMSVTGGPNTGELFF
d_call: TRBD2
v_call: TRBV4-3
j_call: TRBJ2-2

cdr3_nt: TGTGCCATCAGTGTACAGCACCACGAGCAGTACTTC
cdr3_aa: CAISVQHHEQYF
d_call: NA
v_call: TRBV10-3
j_call: TRBJ2-7

cdr3_nt: TGTGCCAGCAGCTTCTTTCTTAGCACAGATACGCAGTATTTT
cdr3_aa: CASSFFLSTDTQYF
d_call: NA
v_call: TRBV2
j_call: TRBJ2-3

cdr3_nt: TGTGCCAGCAGTCCTCAGGGTCCTAGCTCCTACAATGAGCAGTTCTTC
cdr3_aa: CASSPQGPSSYNEQFF
d_call: NA
v_call: TRBV27
j_call: TRBJ2-1

cdr3_nt: TGTGCCAGCAGTTCCCTGACAGGGGTCACCGGGGAGCTGTTTTTT
cdr3_aa: CASSSLTGVTGELFF
d_call: TRBD1
v_call: TRBV6-1
j_call: TRBJ2-2

cdr3_nt: TGTGCCAGCAGCTTGGGGGGTGGGCGCACAGATACGCAGTATTTT
cdr3_aa: CASSLGGGRTDTQYF
d_call: NA
v_call: TRBV7-9
j_call: TRBJ2-3

cdr3_nt: TGCGCCAGCAGCTTAAGACTAGCGGGAGGGCCAGCTGGGGCCAACGTCCTGACTTTC
cdr3_aa: CASSLRLAGGPAGANVLTF
d_call: TRBD2
v_call: TRBV5-1
j_call: TRBJ2-6

cdr3_nt: TGTGCCAGCAGTTATACCGGGACAGTCAACGTCCTGACTTTC
cdr3_aa: CASSYTGTVNVLTF
d_call: TRBD1
v_call: TRBV7-9
j_call: TRBJ2-6

cdr3_nt: TGTGCCAGCAGCGTAGGGACGGGGGGGACCTACGAGCAGTACTTC
cdr3_aa: CASSVGTGGTYEQYF
d_call: TRBD2
v_call: TRBV9
j_call: TRBJ2-7

cdr3_nt: TGTGCCAGCAGCTTCGGAATTGACAGGGGGGCTGGAGCTTTCTTT
cdr3_aa: CASSFGIDRGAGAFF
d_call: TRBD1
v_call: TRBV13
j_call: TRBJ1-1

cdr3_nt: TGCGCCAGCAGCCCGCAGGGGGCGCCTAATGAGCAGTTCTTC
cdr3_aa: CASSPQGAPNEQFF
d_call: TRBD1
v_call: TRBV5-1
j_call: TRBJ2-1

cdr3_nt: TGCGCCAGCAGCTCGGACAGGGGCACAGATACGCAGTATTTT
cdr3_aa: CASSSDRGTDTQYF
d_call: TRBD1
v_call: TRBV5-1
j_call: TRBJ2-3

cdr3_nt: TGTGCCAGCAGCCTCGATGGGAGCTATGGCTACACCTTC
cdr3_aa: CASSLDGSYGYTF
d_call: NA
v_call: TRBV27
j_call: TRBJ1-2

cdr3_nt: TGTGCCAGCTCCGGGACAGAGGGGAGGAAGACCCAGTACTTC
cdr3_aa: CASSGTEGRKTQYF
d_call: NA
v_call: TRBV6-6
j_call: TRBJ2-5

cdr3_nt: TGCGCCAGCAGCTGGGGACCGGGACAGGGGGAGAAACTGTTTTTT
cdr3_aa: CASSWGPGQGEKLFF
d_call: TRBD1
v_call: TRBV5-1
j_call: TRBJ1-4

cdr3_nt: TGCGCCAGCAGCCAAGATCCGAGTCAGCCCCAGCATTTT
cdr3_aa: CASSQDPSQPQHF
d_call: NA
v_call: TRBV4-1
j_call: TRBJ1-5

cdr3_nt: TGTGCCAGCAGCTCACCGGGTGATGAAAAACTGTTTTTT
cdr3_aa: CASSSPGDEKLFF
d_call: NA
v_call: TRBV6-1
j_call: TRBJ1-4

cdr3_nt: TGCGCCAGCAGCCTTAGAGCCACCGGGGGGAATGAGCAGTTCTTC
cdr3_aa: CASSLRATGGNEQFF
d_call: TRBD2
v_call: TRBV5-1
j_call: TRBJ2-1

cdr3_nt: TGTGCCAGCAGTGGGCGAGGGAGTAACATTGTGGGGACAGGGGGGGAGCAGTACTTC
cdr3_aa: CASSGRGSNIVGTGGEQYF
d_call: TRBD1
v_call: TRBV2
j_call: TRBJ2-7

cdr3_nt: TGCAGCGCCCGACAGGGCGAGGCCGAGCAGTACTTC
cdr3_aa: CSARQGEAEQYF
d_call: TRBD1
v_call: TRBV29-1
j_call: TRBJ2-7

cdr3_nt: TGCAGCGTTTCCGAGTCCTCTGGAAACACCATATATTTT
cdr3_aa: CSVSESSGNTIYF
d_call: NA
v_call: TRBV29-1
j_call: TRBJ1-3

cdr3_nt: TGTGCCAGCAGCCGGGCCGGGGGTATCACCTTC
cdr3_aa: CASSRAGGITF
d_call: NA
v_call: TRBV28
j_call: TRBJ1-2

cdr3_nt: TGTGCCAGCAGCTTTAACAGCCCCGGGGAGCTGTTTTTT
cdr3_aa: CASSFNSPGELFF
d_call: NA
v_call: TRBV7-8
j_call: TRBJ2-2

cdr3_nt: TGCGCCAGCAGTGATAACCTAGCGGACTACAATGAGCAGTTCTTC
cdr3_aa: CASSDNLADYNEQFF
d_call: TRBD2
v_call: TRBV10-1
j_call: TRBJ2-1

cdr3_nt: TGTGCCAGTAGTACTAGTCAGGGCTCCTACGAGCAGTACTTC
cdr3_aa: CASSTSQGSYEQYF
d_call: NA
v_call: TRBV19
j_call: TRBJ2-7

cdr3_nt: TGCAGCGTTGAAGAGCAGTATGATCAGCCCCAGCATTTT
cdr3_aa: CSVEEQYDQPQHF
d_call: NA
v_call: TRBV29-1
j_call: TRBJ1-5

cdr3_nt: TGTGCCAGCAGCCGGACAGGGCGGGAGACCCAGTACTTC
cdr3_aa: CASSRTGRETQYF
d_call: TRBD1
v_call: TRBV7-9
j_call: TRBJ2-5

cdr3_nt: TGTGCCAGCAGCTTACCCCAGGGGACAGAAGCTTTCTTT
cdr3_aa: CASSLPQGTEAFF
d_call: NA
v_call: TRBV11-2
j_call: TRBJ1-1

cdr3_nt: TGCGCCAGCAGCCAATCTACAGGGGGCTTGGACTATGGCTACACCTTC
cdr3_aa: CASSQSTGGLDYGYTF
d_call: TRBD1
v_call: TRBV4-3
j_call: TRBJ1-2

cdr3_nt: TGTGCCATCAGGCGGACAGAAATGAACACTGAAGCTTTCTTT
cdr3_aa: CAIRRTEMNTEAFF
d_call: NA
v_call: TRBV10-3
j_call: TRBJ1-1

cdr3_nt: TGTGCCAGCAGTTACCCTACGAGGGGCAATCAGCCCCAGCATTTT
cdr3_aa: CASSYPTRGNQPQHF
d_call: NA
v_call: TRBV28
j_call: TRBJ1-5

cdr3_nt: TGCGCCAGCAGTGAGTCGACTAGCGGATACAATGAGCAGTTCTTC
cdr3_aa: CASSESTSGYNEQFF
d_call: TRBD2
v_call: TRBV10-1
j_call: TRBJ2-1

cdr3_nt: TGTGCCAGCGAGGACAGAAGGGAGACCCAGTACTTC
cdr3_aa: CASEDRRETQYF
d_call: NA
v_call: TRBV21-1
j_call: TRBJ2-5

cdr3_nt: TGTGCCAGCAGCCTCTATCAGGGGCGCAATGAAAAACTGTTTTTT
cdr3_aa: CASSLYQGRNEKLFF
d_call: NA
v_call: TRBV28
j_call: TRBJ1-4

cdr3_nt: TGTGCCAGTACCCCAGGAAGCACCGGGGAGCTGTTTTTT
cdr3_aa: CASTPGSTGELFF
d_call: NA
v_call: TRBV19
j_call: TRBJ2-2

cdr3_nt: TGTGCCAGCAGGCCGAGGCTAGCGGGAGGGGGCAATGGGCAGTTCTTC
cdr3_aa: CASRPRLAGGGNGQFF
d_call: TRBD2
v_call: TRBV7-8
j_call: TRBJ2-1

cdr3_nt: TGTGCCAGCAGTTCCTCCGGGACAGGTTCCTACAATGAGCAGTTCTTC
cdr3_aa: CASSSSGTGSYNEQFF
d_call: TRBD1
v_call: TRBV28
j_call: TRBJ2-1

cdr3_nt: TGTGCCAGCAGTGAAGCGCATCTTTCAGGGATTAATCAGCCCCAGCATTTT
cdr3_aa: CASSEAHLSGINQPQHF
d_call: NA
v_call: TRBV6-1
j_call: TRBJ1-5

cdr3_nt: TGCAGCGTGGGGACAGCCCTGAACACTGAAGCTTTCTTT
cdr3_aa: CSVGTALNTEAFF
d_call: TRBD1
v_call: TRBV29-1
j_call: TRBJ1-1

cdr3_nt: TGTGCCAGTAGTCAGGGGACCGGGGAGCTGTTTTTT
cdr3_aa: CASSQGTGELFF
d_call: NA
v_call: TRBV19
j_call: TRBJ2-2

cdr3_nt: TGCAGCGTTGAGCGTAGGGGGCTTACGGAATACGAGCAGTACTTC
cdr3_aa: CSVERRGLTEYEQYF
d_call: TRBD1
v_call: TRBV29-1
j_call: TRBJ2-7

cdr3_nt: TGCGCCAGCAGCTGGGGGGACAGCAAAAACATTCAGTACTTC
cdr3_aa: CASSWGDSKNIQYF
d_call: NA
v_call: TRBV5-1
j_call: TRBJ2-4

cdr3_nt: TGTGCCAGTGCTTCGGAGGGGAACGTGCAGTACTTC
cdr3_aa: CASASEGNVQYF
d_call: NA
v_call: TRBV28
j_call: TRBJ2-7

cdr3_nt: TGTGCCAGCAGCGTAGGAGGACTAGCGAGGGGAGAGACCCAGTACTTC
cdr3_aa: CASSVGGLARGETQYF
d_call: TRBD2
v_call: TRBV9
j_call: TRBJ2-5

cdr3_nt: TGTGCCAGCAGTTTTGTGGGGAGCGGCTACACCTTC
cdr3_aa: CASSFVGSGYTF
d_call: NA
v_call: TRBV28
j_call: TRBJ1-2